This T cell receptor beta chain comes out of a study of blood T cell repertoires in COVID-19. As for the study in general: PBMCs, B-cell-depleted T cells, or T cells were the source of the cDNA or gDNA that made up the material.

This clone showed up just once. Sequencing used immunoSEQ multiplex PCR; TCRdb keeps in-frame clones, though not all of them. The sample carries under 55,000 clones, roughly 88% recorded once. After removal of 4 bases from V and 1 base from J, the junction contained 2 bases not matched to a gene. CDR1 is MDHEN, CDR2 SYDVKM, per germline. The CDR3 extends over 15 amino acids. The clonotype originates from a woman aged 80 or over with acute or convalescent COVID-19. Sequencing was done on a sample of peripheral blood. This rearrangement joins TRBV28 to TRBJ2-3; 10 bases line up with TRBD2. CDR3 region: CASSSSGRGTDTQYF. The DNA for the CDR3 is TGTGCCAGCAGTTCCAGCGGGAGGGGCACAGATACGCAGTATTTT. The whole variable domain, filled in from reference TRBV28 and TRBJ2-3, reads DVKVTQSSRYLVKRTGEKVFLECVQDMDHENMFWYRQDPGLGLRLIYFSYDVKMKEKGDIPEGYSVSREKKERFSLILESASTNQTSMYLCASSSSGRGTDTQYFGPGTRLTVL.